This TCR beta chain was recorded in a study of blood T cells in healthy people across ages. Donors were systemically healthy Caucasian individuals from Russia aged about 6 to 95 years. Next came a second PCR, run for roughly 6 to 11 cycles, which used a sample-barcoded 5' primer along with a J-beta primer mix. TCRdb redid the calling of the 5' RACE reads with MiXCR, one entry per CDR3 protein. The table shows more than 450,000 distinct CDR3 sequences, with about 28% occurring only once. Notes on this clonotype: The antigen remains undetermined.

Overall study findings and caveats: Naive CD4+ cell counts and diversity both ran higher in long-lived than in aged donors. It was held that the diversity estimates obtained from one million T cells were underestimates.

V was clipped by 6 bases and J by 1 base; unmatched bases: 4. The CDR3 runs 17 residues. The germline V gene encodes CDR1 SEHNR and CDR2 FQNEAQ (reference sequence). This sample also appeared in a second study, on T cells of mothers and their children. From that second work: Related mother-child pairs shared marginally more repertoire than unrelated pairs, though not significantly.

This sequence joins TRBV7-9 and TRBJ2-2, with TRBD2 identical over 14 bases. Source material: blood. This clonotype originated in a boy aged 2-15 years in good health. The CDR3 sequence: CASRGTSGGRNTGELFF. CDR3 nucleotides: TGTGCCAGCAGGGGGACTAGCGGGGGACGGAACACCGGGGAGCTGTTTTTT. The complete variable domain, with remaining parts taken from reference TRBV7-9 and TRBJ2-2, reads DTGVSQNPRHKITKRGQNVTFRCDPISEHNRLYWYRQTLGQGPEFLTYFQNEAQLEKSRLLSDRFSAERPKGSFSTLEIQRTEQGDSAMYLCASRGTSGGRNTGELFFGEGSRLTVL.